Listed here are 28 T cell receptor beta chains from one sample, sequenced in a study of breast tumors, draining lymph nodes, adjacent tissues. TCRdb re-called the multiplex PCR reads through MiXCR, storing one row per CDR3 protein. The sample contains about 100,000 distinct CDR3 sequences, over 20% of which appear only once. Samples came from axillary lymph nodes draining the breast cancer. The specimen was axillary lymph node tissue. These receptors were collected from a female donor with breast cancer. Some clones in this sample may be carry-over from other donors' samples.

The J gene is TRBJ2-3, the V gene TRBV2; 11 bases map to TRBD2. CDR3 length: 17 amino acids. Germline V CDR1 and CDR2: SNHLY, FYNNEI. V was clipped by 2 bases and J by 2 bases; unmatched bases: 6. Here the CDR3 reads CASSERASGRSTDTQYF. Here the CDR3 DNA reads TGTGCCAGCAGTGAAAGAGCTAGCGGGAGGTCCACAGATACGCAGTATTTT.

This clonotype was seen repeatedly, ten times or more. The V call is TRBV29-1, the J call TRBJ2-1; TRBD1 matches 9 bases. V lost 5 bases, J lost 6 bases, and 11 bases stayed unmatched. The CDR3 spans 15 residues. Germline CDR1 is SQVTM and CDR2 is ANQGSEA. This CDR3 is CSVRVTGQGLNEQFF. In DNA form, the CDR3 reads TGCAGCGTTAGGGTCACGGGACAGGGTCTCAATGAGCAGTTCTTC.

This chain joins TRBV15 and TRBJ1-4; no firm D call. This CDR3 has 14 amino acids. V lost 4 bases to trimming and J lost 6 bases, with 12 bases between them. Germline V lookup: CDR1 LNHNV, CDR2 YYDKDF (reference sequence). This chain's CDR3 is CATSILSADEKLFF. In DNA form, the CDR3 reads TGTGCCACCAGCATTTTATCAGCAGATGAAAAACTGTTTTTT.

Many counts were recorded for this clonotype. V and J are TRBV5-1 and TRBJ2-3; D remains ambiguous. The CDR3 length is 14 residues. Trimming cost V 7 bases and J 2 bases, with 14 bases left between them. The germline V gene encodes CDR1 SGHRS and CDR2 YFSETQ. CDR3 sequence: CASAVEGFTDTQYF. CDR3 bases: TGCGCCAGCGCTGTGGAAGGATTCACAGATACGCAGTATTTT.

Ten or more counts support this clonotype. J is TRBJ2-7 and V is TRBV5-5; D might be TRBD1 (5 bases). CDR1 is SGHKS and CDR2 is YYEKEE in the germline V gene (reference sequence). The ends were cut back, 4 bases at V and 4 bases at J, with 9 bases in the middle. The CDR3 has 12 amino acids. CDR3 protein: CASSARQYEQYF. The CDR3 nucleotides read TGTGCCAGCAGCGCCCGACAGTACGAGCAGTACTTC.

This clonotype was found many times. The chain links TRBV9 to TRBJ2-1; the D gene is possibly TRBD2 (6 bases). This CDR3 region has 16 residues. Trimming took 4 bases from V and 5 from J, leaving 19 bases between them. Germline assignment: CDR1 SGDLS and CDR2 YYNGEE. The CDR3 sequence is CASSPRGAGSHNEQFF. The CDR3 DNA reads TGTGCCAGCAGCCCCCGAGGGGCGGGAAGCCACAATGAGCAGTTCTTC.

This clonotype was detected many times. The rearrangement uses TRBV9 and TRBJ2-3; a possible D gene is TRBD2 (7 bases). Trimming took 3 bases from V and 0 from J, leaving 11 bases between them. This CDR3 comprises 15 residues. Germline V gene data show CDR1 as SGDLS and CDR2 as YYNGEE. CDR3 DNA: TGTGCCAGCAGCGACCGGGGGGCCAGCACAGATACGCAGTATTTT. It is translated as CASSDRGASTDTQYF. The full variable domain, its missing parts supplied by reference TRBV9 and TRBJ2-3, is DSGVTQTPKHLITATGQRVTLRCSPRSGDLSVYWYQQSLDQGLQFLIQYYNGEERAKGNILERFSAQQFPDLHSELNLSSLELGDSALYFCASSDRGASTDTQYFGPGTRLTVL.

This clonotype was seen many times. V and J are TRBV7-6 and TRBJ2-1; 11 bases are a match to TRBD2. This CDR3 has 16 amino acids. The germline gives CDR1 SGHVS, CDR2 FNYEAQ. V lost 1 base, J lost 6 bases, and 5 bases stayed unmatched. CDR3 in amino acids: CASSLVALAGANEQFF. In DNA form, the CDR3 reads TGTGCCAGCAGCTTAGTGGCACTAGCGGGAGCCAATGAGCAGTTCTTC.

This clonotype came up many times. V usage is TRBV30 and J usage is TRBJ2-3; TRBD1 might be the D (6 bases). This CDR3 region has 14 residues. Between the trimmed V and J ends, which lost 0 bases and 0 bases, there was a span of 7 bases. Germline assignment: CDR1 GTSNPN and CDR2 SVGIG (reference sequence). CDR3 in DNA: TGTGCCTGGAGTGTGGGACACAGCACAGATACGCAGTATTTT. Amino acids: CAWSVGHSTDTQYF. Full variable domain (remainder filled in from reference TRBV30 and TRBJ2-3): SQTIHQWPATLVQPVGSPLSLECTVEGTSNPNLYWYRQAAGRGLQLLFYSVGIGQISSEVPQNLSASRPQDRQFILSSKKLLLSDSGFYLCAWSVGHSTDTQYFGPGTRLTVL.

This clonotype was picked up many times. The chain uses TRBV7-2 and TRBJ2-2; 7 nucleotides line up with TRBD1. Germline trimming cut 3 bases from V and 7 bases from J; bases unmatched to any gene: 5. CDR3 size: 14 residues. The germline gives CDR1 SGHTA, CDR2 FQGNSA. The CDR3 nucleotides are TGTGCCAGCAGCTTTGACAGGGTGAGCGGGGAGCTGTTTTTT. The encoded protein is CASSFDRVSGELFF.

This clonotype was detected a few times. A much larger clone sits a single nucleotide away, making a read error possible. J is TRBJ2-3 and V is TRBV15; the D gene could be TRBD1 or TRBD2 (5 bases each). The CDR3 contains 12 residues. CDR1 is LNHNV and CDR2 is YYDKDF in the germline V gene (reference sequence). The CDR3 DNA is TGTGCCACCAGCGGAGAGGGGGATACGCAGTATTTT. Its translation is CATSGEGDTQYF.

The chain is built from TRBV5-8 and TRBJ2-6, with no clear D. Germline CDR1 reads SGHTS; CDR2 reads YDEGEE. The length of the CDR3 is 17 residues. With 0 bases removed from V and 0 bases from J, the gap between germline ends came to 10 bases. CDR3 amino acids: CASSLDPQSSGANVLTF. The CDR3 DNA sequence: TGTGCCAGCAGCTTGGACCCACAGAGCTCTGGGGCCAACGTCCTGACTTTC.

This clonotype was recorded at least ten times. The chain has TRBV19 and TRBJ2-7, with TRBD1 matching over 7 bases. J was trimmed by 6 bases and V by 4 bases; bases with no gene match: 15. Germline CDR1 LNHDA, CDR2 SQIVND (reference sequence). CDR3 length: 16 amino acids. The chain's CDR3 is CASSSPRHRDSFEQYF. The CDR3 region has the DNA TGTGCCAGTAGTAGCCCTCGTCACCGGGACAGTTTCGAGCAGTACTTC.

This clonotype was counted ten times or more. V is TRBV6-6 and J is TRBJ1-3; the D is unclear. CDR1 and CDR2 from the germline V gene are MNHNY and SVGAGI (reference sequence). Trimming shortened V by 10 bases and J by 0 bases, and 13 bases separated the two germline ends. This CDR3 spans 14 amino acids. CDR3 DNA: TGTGCCACGGGTAGGGCCGCCTCTGGAAACACCATATATTTT. The encoded protein is CATGRAASGNTIYF.

This clonotype showed up many times. The V gene is TRBV7-9, the J gene TRBJ2-7, with 9 bases matching TRBD1. This CDR3 comprises 16 residues. V lost 5 bases and J lost 5; bases outside the gene matches: 13. Germline-derived CDR1 and CDR2 are SEHNR and FQNEAQ (reference sequence). The CDR3 nucleotides are TGTGCCAGCAGCCCCCTTGGGGGACAGGGAGGACACGAGCAGTACTTC. It yields the protein CASSPLGGQGGHEQYF.

This clonotype has only a few counts. A read error is possible here, since a much larger clone lies one base away. This chain connects TRBV11-2 to TRBJ2-1; D is ambiguous. The CDR3 has 16 residues. The V gene lost 5 bases and the J gene lost 3 bases, with 17 bases spanning the gap. CDR1 is SGHAT, CDR2 FQNNGV, per germline. For the CDR3, the DNA is TGTGCCAGCAGCCCCCATCGACCAGCGAACTACAATGAGCAGTTCTTC. Translated, it gives CASSPHRPANYNEQFF.

This clonotype was observed at least ten times. The chain couples TRBV3-1 to TRBJ1-2; the match to TRBD1 covers 9 bases. V was clipped by 4 bases and J by 8 bases; unmatched bases: 8. The CDR3 totals 14 residues. Per the germline V gene, CDR1 is LGHDT and CDR2 is YNNKEL (reference sequence). The CDR3 DNA is TGTGCCAGCAGCCTAACGGGACAGGGTGTCGGCTACACCTTC. This codes for CASSLTGQGVGYTF. The variable domain in full, with the rest retrieved from reference TRBV3-1 and TRBJ1-2, is DTAVSQTPKYLVTQMGNDKSIKCEQNLGHDTMYWYKQDSKKFLKIMFSYNNKELIINETVPNRFSPKSPDKAHLNLHINSLELGDSAVYFCASSLTGQGVGYTFGSGTRLTVV.

The chain employs TRBV7-9 and TRBJ2-7, with a weak D call TRBD2 (6 bases). The germline V gene has CDR1 SEHNR and CDR2 FQNEAQ (reference sequence). The CDR3 is 13 residues long. Trimming cost V 2 bases and J 4 bases, with 9 bases left between them. The CDR3 region has the DNA TGTGCCAGCAGCTTATCGGGGGAATACGAGCAGTACTTC. This sequence encodes CASSLSGEYEQYF.

A few counts support this clonotype. This chain connects TRBV4-1 to TRBJ2-4; unclear D gene. Germline CDR1 MGHRA, CDR2 YSYEKL. CDR3 length: 14 residues. Deletions cut 0 bases from V and 0 bases from J, with 3 bases between. The CDR3 DNA reads as TGCGCCAGCAGCCAAGAGGTAGCCAAAAACATTCAGTACTTC. It yields the protein CASSQEVAKNIQYF.

Note on this clonotype: The conserved closing phenylalanine or tryptophan is absent in this CDR3, likely reflecting a read error. V gene TRBV28 combines with J gene TRBJ1-2; D may be TRBD1 (6 bases). Germline V gene data show CDR1 as MDHEN and CDR2 as SYDVKM. The CDR3 covers 14 residues. V was trimmed by 4 bases and J by 4 bases, leaving 13 bases between them. CDR3 region: CASSSGQPLYGYTS. The CDR3 bases are TGTGCCAGCAGTTCCGGACAGCCGCTCTATGGCTACACCTCC.

As regards this clonotype: A much larger clonotype is one base distant, so this may be a read error. The chain is built from TRBV14 and TRBJ2-7; D perhaps matches TRBD2 (6 bases). The germline V gene encodes CDR1 SGHDN and CDR2 FVKESK. The CDR3 has 12 residues. This CDR3 is CVSSQDRLGILF. CDR3 DNA: TGTGTCAGCAGCCAAGACAGACTAGGGATCCTCTTC.

This clonotype was seen at least ten times. CDR3 protein: CASSSRQGAQVHSNQPQHF. The CDR3 bases are TGCGCCAGCAGCTCTCGACAGGGGGCGCAAGTCCATAGCAATCAGCCCCAGCATTTT. V is TRBV5-1 and J is TRBJ1-5; TRBD1 matches 10 bases. Losses at the gene ends were 3 bases for V and 0 bases for J; bases not matched to a gene: 12. The CDR3 is 19 amino acids. Germline loops: CDR1 SGHRS, CDR2 YFSETQ.

This clonotype is medium-sized within its sample. The CDR3 region has the DNA TGCAGTGCTCGTCAACGGGACAGGGCTTACGAGCAGTACTTC. The encoded protein is CSARQRDRAYEQYF. The rearrangement joins TRBV20-1 to TRBJ2-7; 9 bases agree with TRBD1. From germline, CDR1 is DFQATT and CDR2 SNEGSKA (reference sequence). Losses at the gene ends were 5 bases for V and 4 bases for J; bases not matched to a gene: 9. This CDR3 spans 14 amino acids.

In this sample, this clonotype turned up many times. This chain uses TRBV24-1 with TRBJ2-1; 9 nucleotides agree with TRBD1. Germline-derived CDR1 and CDR2 are KGHDR and SFDVKD. The CDR3 is 16 residues long. V lost 4 bases to trimming and J lost 6 bases; unmatched junction nucleotides: 9. CDR3 region: CATSEHGTGLFNEQFF. CDR3 nucleotides: TGTGCCACCAGTGAACACGGGACAGGGTTGTTCAATGAGCAGTTCTTC.

As concerns this clonotype: This may come from a read error, since a much larger clone is one base off. The CDR3 nucleotides are TGTGCCAGCACCAAAACCGGGGAGCTGTTTTTT. It is translated as CASTKTGELFF. The chain is built from TRBV5-4 and TRBJ2-2; D is uncertain. V shed 6 bases and J shed 5 bases, with 5 bases lying between them. Per germline, CDR1 SGHNT and CDR2 YYREEE (reference sequence). This CDR3 is 11 amino acids long.

The sample holds many counts of this clonotype. J is TRBJ2-7 and V is TRBV7-9; TRBD1 matches at 7 bases. Per germline, CDR1 SEHNR and CDR2 FQNEAQ (reference sequence). The CDR3 covers 16 residues. V shed 5 bases and J 2 bases; nucleotides not matched to a gene: 12. Here the CDR3 reads CASSPSTGDRAYEQYF. The CDR3 DNA reads TGTGCCAGCAGCCCATCGACCGGGGACAGAGCCTACGAGCAGTACTTC.

The sample holds many counts of this clonotype. This rearrangement joins TRBV7-9 to TRBJ2-5, with TRBD1 matching over 8 bases. Germline V gene sequence: CDR1 SEHNR, CDR2 FQNEAQ (reference sequence). This CDR3 comprises 14 residues. V trimming: 5 bases; J trimming: 1 base; junction bases outside the gene matches: 3. The CDR3 loop is CASSPDRGQETQYF. The CDR3 bases are TGTGCCAGCAGCCCCGACAGGGGCCAAGAGACCCAGTACTTC.

This clonotype was recorded at least ten times. The V call is TRBV2, the J call TRBJ2-5, with a weak D call TRBD1 (5 bases). Germline CDR1 is SNHLY and CDR2 is FYNNEI. The ends were cut back, 4 bases at V and 4 bases at J, with 7 bases in the middle. This CDR3 contains 12 residues. CDR3 amino acids: CASSGQGETQYF. The DNA for the CDR3 is TGTGCCAGCAGTGGGCAGGGAGAGACCCAGTACTTC.